This T cell receptor (beta chain) is from a study of T cell clonotyping in hematopoietic cell transplantation. Notes on the study in general: At the given depth, recipient repertoires were over 97% de novo clonotypes. Higher Inverse Simpson Index values in graft donor and pretransplant recipient predicted broader posttransplant TCR diversity.

The V end lost 4 bases, the J end lost 2 bases, and 12 bases lay between the germline ends. Germline V lookup: CDR1 MGHRA, CDR2 YSYEKL. The CDR3 spans 14 residues. Note on this clone: What it binds is not known.

Profiled with immunoSEQ multiplex PCR; TCRdb holds only in-frame clones, not every one. Of approximately 12,000 clones listed, roughly 50% are singletons. Sequencing used peripheral blood mononuclear cells. The receptor was derived from a man aged 50 to 59 in good health. Some clones in this sample may be carry-over from other donors' samples. The rearrangement links TRBV4-1 to TRBJ2-7; D remains ambiguous. The CDR3 DNA reads as TGCGCCAGCAGCCCCCGGATAGACGCCTACGAGCAGTACTTC. This gives the protein CASSPRIDAYEQYF.